The clone carrying this TCR beta chain has a handful of counts. The antigen is not known. As it was prepared, the TCRbeta library received unique molecular identifiers. Each CDR3 protein is one row after TCRdb ran MiXCR on the PCR reads. The sample consists of roughly 160,000 distinct CDR3 sequences, 11% of them appearing once. This sample is part of a study of T-cell reconstitution after alpha-beta-depleted transplantation in children. Study observations and caveats: Fresh T-cell production supplied most of the T-cell counts and diversity seen one year after transplant. At day 60, the high TCRbeta diversity found in some patients originated from recipient T cells and thymic progenitors that had survived. As was reported, about two months after transplant, alpha-beta T cells came from several hundred expanded graft clones.

V shed 4 bases and J shed 8 bases, with 7 bases lying between them. CDR1 and CDR2 from the germline V gene are SQVTM and ANQGSEA. The CDR3 spans 10 residues. The receptor was derived from a boy between 2 and 15 years old with acute myeloid leukemia, due to receive a stem cell transplant. The sequencing here drew on PBMCs, taken before TCRalphabeta/CD19-depleted stem cell transplant. The chain employs TRBV29-1 and TRBJ2-3, with D possibly matching TRBD2 (5 bases). The CDR3 sequence: CSVAGGTQYF. The CDR3 DNA reads TGCAGCGTTGCAGGAGGTACGCAGTATTTT.